These 5 T cell receptor beta chains were sequenced from one sample in a study of yellow fever vaccine responses in identical twins. TCRdb processed the RT-PCR reads anew with MiXCR; each CDR3 protein has one entry. Counted here are 30,000 to 40,000 distinct CDR3 sequences, 45% to 65% occurring once; the ten biggest clones make up roughly 4.5%. The specimen was T cells from blood (PBMCs), unsorted or a sorted subset (not recorded which), collected before or after yellow fever vaccination (not recorded which). The receptors here all came from a woman under 30 who received the yellow fever vaccine.

This rearrangement joins TRBV24-1 to TRBJ2-1, with D unclear. CDR1 KGHDR and CDR2 SFDVKD come from the germline V gene. This CDR3 spans 12 amino acids. V lost 1 base and J 6 bases, leaving 3 bases between the germline ends. CDR3 DNA sequence: TGTGCCACCAGTGATTTTGGCAATGAGCAGTTCTTC. It yields the protein CATSDFGNEQFF.

The chain joins TRBV11-1 to TRBJ2-1; maybe TRBD2 (5 bases). This CDR3 contains 15 residues. Per germline, CDR1 SGHAT and CDR2 FQDESV (reference sequence). V lost 5 bases to trimming and J lost 4 bases, with 15 bases between them. The CDR3 sequence is CASSLGVASYNEQFF. DNA for the CDR3: TGTGCCAGCAGCCTTGGGGTAGCGAGTTACAATGAGCAGTTCTTC.

This chain connects TRBV11-2 to TRBJ2-4, with D hard to call. V was shortened by 5 bases and J by 7 bases, with 12 bases between the two germline ends. Germline loops: CDR1 SGHAT, CDR2 FQNNGV. This CDR3 spans 13 amino acids. The CDR3 region has the DNA TGTGCCAGCAGCGCCGCGTTCGGTAACATTCAGTACTTC. Its translation: CASSAAFGNIQYF.

This clonotype was seen more than once but under ten times. The V gene is TRBV29-1, the J gene TRBJ2-1; possibly TRBD1 or TRBD2 for D (5 bases each). V shed 3 bases and J shed 8 bases, with 11 bases lying between them. Germline-derived CDR1 and CDR2 are SQVTM and ANQGSEA. The length of the CDR3 is 12 residues. CDR3 sequence reads: CSVDGGRDEQFF. In nucleotides, the CDR3 is TGCAGCGTTGATGGGGGTAGGGATGAGCAGTTCTTC.

This sequence joins TRBV23-1 and TRBJ2-1; a weak D match, TRBD1 (6 bases). TRBV23-1 is noted as an ORF with a role that remains uncertain. Trimming took off 4 bases at V and 0 bases at J, with 16 bases between the two ends. The CDR3 loop spans 17 amino acids. This CDR3 is CASSPPPGQSSYNEQFF. The CDR3 nucleotides are TGCGCCAGCAGTCCTCCGCCGGGACAAAGCTCCTACAATGAGCAGTTCTTC.